This entry lists 14 T cell receptor beta chains sequenced from one sample in a study of OX40 agonist ivuxolimab in advanced cancers. TCRdb keeps only in-frame clones here, not all; method: immunoSEQ multiplex PCR. This sample has over 85,000 clones, with just under 85% found just once. The starting material was CD4+ or CD8+ T cells sorted from blood, obtained in a trial of the OX40 agonist ivuxolimab. The receptors derive from an adult with an advanced solid tumor such as melanoma, head and neck, liver or kidney cancer.

The chain couples TRBV30 to TRBJ2-5; D unresolved. CDR1 and CDR2 from the germline V gene are GTSNPN and SVGIG (reference sequence). The CDR3 length is 11 residues. V gave up 7 bases and J gave up 2 bases, with 8 bases separating them. The CDR3 coding sequence is TGTGCCTCGAGGAAACAAGAGACCCAGTACTTC. Its translation is CASRKQETQYF.

The chain uses TRBV14 and TRBJ2-5; the D is unclear. The ends were cut back, 0 bases at V and 2 bases at J, with 7 bases in the middle. Germline CDR1 reads SGHDN; CDR2 reads FVKESK. There are 14 residues in the CDR3. The CDR3 spells CASSQEWRQETQYF. DNA of the CDR3: TGTGCCAGCAGCCAAGAGTGGCGGCAAGAGACCCAGTACTTC.

This chain connects TRBV7-2 to TRBJ1-5, with D perhaps matching TRBD1 (5 bases). From germline, CDR1 is SGHTA and CDR2 FQGNSA. The V end lost 0 bases, the J end lost 7 bases, and 13 bases lay between the germline ends. The CDR3 is 15 amino acids. CDR3 protein: CASSLAPTVGQPQHF. The CDR3 DNA reads TGTGCCAGCAGCTTAGCCCCGACAGTCGGGCAGCCCCAGCATTTT.

This clone is medium-sized (0.01 to 0.1%) by share. V is TRBV7-6 and J is TRBJ2-7; TRBD2 might be the D (5 bases). CDR3 length equals 14 residues. The V end lost 5 bases, the J end lost 4 bases, and 15 bases lay between the germline ends. CDR1 is SGHVS, CDR2 FNYEAQ, per germline. The DNA for the CDR3 is TGTGCCAGCAGCCAGGACGGAGGAAGATACGAGCAGTACTTC. Translated, it gives CASSQDGGRYEQYF. Combining the CDR3 with reference TRBV7-6 and TRBJ2-7 gives the whole variable domain GAGVSQSPRYKVTKRGQDVALRCDPISGHVSLYWYRQALGQGPEFLTYFNYEAQQDKSGLPNDRFSAERPEGSISTLTIQRTEQRDSAMYRCASSQDGGRYEQYFGPGTRLTVT.

This clone was observed a handful of times. The J gene is TRBJ2-4, the V gene TRBV5-6; possible D gene TRBD1, 5 bases. CDR1 is SGHDT and CDR2 is YYEEEE in the germline V gene. V was trimmed by 0 bases and J by 1 base, leaving 11 bases between them. The CDR3 runs 16 residues. In nucleotides, the CDR3 is TGTGCCAGCAGCTTGGAAGGGGCCTTCGCCAAAAACATTCAGTACTTC. Amino acids: CASSLEGAFAKNIQYF.

V and J are TRBV7-6 and TRBJ2-7; D ambiguous. Deletions cut 8 bases from V and 5 bases from J, with 10 bases between. The CDR3 consists of 11 residues. The germline CDR1 and CDR2 sequences are SGHVS and FNYEAQ. The DNA of the CDR3 is TGTGCCAGCGTAGGGTTCCACGAGCAGTACTTC. It codes for CASVGFHEQYF.

The chain couples TRBV6-5 to TRBJ2-7; TRBD1 agrees at 7 bases. The germline V gene has CDR1 MNHEY and CDR2 SVGAGI. The CDR3 loop spans 14 amino acids. After removal of 5 bases from V and 1 base from J, the junction contained 5 bases not matched to a gene. The CDR3 sequence: CASSQDRISYEQYF. The DNA for the CDR3 is TGTGCCAGCAGTCAGGACAGGATTTCCTACGAGCAGTACTTC.

The chain uses TRBV4-2 and TRBJ2-2, with 7 bases lining up with TRBD2. The CDR3 contains 14 residues. Trimming at V came to 3 bases and at J to 4 bases, leaving 2 bases not matched to a gene. Per the germline V gene, CDR1 is LGHNA and CDR2 is YNFKEQ. CDR3 in DNA: TGTGCCAGCAGCCAGAGCGGGATCACCGGGGAGCTGTTTTTT. Translation gives CASSQSGITGELFF.

The chain couples TRBV28 to TRBJ1-6; D might be TRBD1 (5 bases). Germline values: CDR1 MDHEN, CDR2 SYDVKM. The CDR3 has 14 amino acids. CDR3 loop: CAYGTGSYNSPLHF. CDR3 nucleotide sequence: TGTGCTTACGGGACGGGGTCCTATAATTCACCCCTCCACTTT.

This clone was seen a single time. J is TRBJ1-4 and V is TRBV7-9; a possible D gene is TRBD1 (6 bases). This CDR3 comprises 14 residues. From germline, CDR1 is SEHNR and CDR2 FQNEAQ (reference sequence). V was clipped by 4 bases and J by 8 bases, with 14 bases between them. The DNA of the CDR3 is TGTGCCAGCAGCTCCAGGGGACGGGTCGAAAAACTGTTTTTT. Translated: CASSSRGRVEKLFF.

V usage is TRBV9 and J usage is TRBJ2-6, with D uncertain. V lost 2 bases and J lost 0, with 12 bases in between. The CDR3 runs 17 residues. Looked up from germline, CDR1 is SGDLS and CDR2 is YYNGEE. CDR3 region: CASSVLPDHSGANVLTF. CDR3 in DNA: TGTGCCAGCAGCGTTCTCCCGGACCACTCTGGGGCCAACGTCCTGACTTTC.

The rearrangement links TRBV7-2 to TRBJ1-3; D remains ambiguous. Trimming removed 4 bases from V and 4 bases from J, with 14 bases in between. Germline V CDR1 and CDR2: SGHTA, FQGNSA. The CDR3 is made up of 15 amino acids. CDR3 DNA: TGTGCCAGCAGCTCAGAGGACGGTGACGGAAACACCATATATTTT. It encodes CASSSEDGDGNTIYF.

The chain employs TRBV27 and TRBJ2-7; no clear D. This CDR3 has 13 amino acids. Per germline, CDR1 MNHEY and CDR2 SMNVEV (reference sequence). Trimming removed 3 bases from V and 0 bases from J, with 6 bases in between. CDR3: CASSFWGSYEQYF. Here the CDR3 DNA reads TGTGCCAGCAGTTTCTGGGGCTCCTACGAGCAGTACTTC.

This clone was recorded only once. J is TRBJ2-3 and V is TRBV10-2, with 10 bases identical to TRBD2. J was trimmed by 3 bases and V by 10 bases; bases with no gene match: 10. From germline, CDR1 is WSHSY and CDR2 SAAADI. The CDR3 spans 15 residues. The CDR3 protein is CATNPSGRETDTQYF. The CDR3 DNA follows: TGCGCCACTAATCCTAGCGGGAGAGAAACAGATACGCAGTATTTT.